Listed here is a single T cell receptor (beta chain). Its specificity is not known. Time point in this sample: newly diagnosed GD, antithyroid drugs for less than 3 months. Preparation of the TCR library used RNA extracted from PBMCs. It was by American Thyroid Association guidelines that Graves' disease was diagnosed. This entry belongs to a study of regulatory T cells in long-lasting Graves disease. In building TCR beta libraries, iRepertoire HTBI primers were used together with Arm-PCR of CDR3 regions. TCRdb used MiXCR to reprocess the multiplex PCR reads, holding one entry per CDR3 protein. The sample yields roughly 560,000 distinct CDR3 sequences, about 11% seen once. Study-level results: Possibly, accuracy suffered from the small sample size.

These data were also filed under a second study, of T cells in Graves' hyperthyroidism and ophthalmopathy. As that report states: Among thyroid clonotypes expanded above 0.001, most also appeared in blood. The model foresaw ophthalmopathy a median roughly 6 months prior to onset.

Specimen: peripheral blood mononuclear cells (PBMCs), collected at new diagnosis, from a patient treated with antithyroid drugs. The source is a woman in her thirties with Graves disease.

The CDR3 coding sequence is TGTGCCAGCCGGTGGGGCTGGATGAACACCGGGGAGCTGTTTTTT. Translating it yields CASRWGWMNTGELFF. V gene TRBV7-9 combines with J gene TRBJ2-2, with TRBD1 as a possible D gene (5 bases). V was shortened by 8 bases and J by 1 base, with 14 bases between the two germline ends. There are 15 residues in the CDR3. Germline CDR1 and CDR2: SEHNR and FQNEAQ (reference sequence). Variable domain in full (rest from reference TRBV7-9 and TRBJ2-2): DTGVSQNPRHKITKRGQNVTFRCDPISEHNRLYWYRQTLGQGPEFLTYFQNEAQLEKSRLLSDRFSAERPKGSFSTLEIQRTEQGDSAMYLCASRWGWMNTGELFFGEGSRLTVL.